This TCR beta chain was retrieved from a study of early T cells in non-severe SARS-CoV-2 infection. For the study at large: With bulk RNA from unsorted whole blood as input, sequencing yielded unpaired chains.

cDNA molecules, individually, were tagged with unique molecular identifiers. TCRdb analysed the 5' RACE reads with MiXCR anew, one entry per CDR3 protein. The top ten hold more than 6.5% of the sample, which has nearly 90,000 distinct CDR3 sequences, approximately 15% seen once. With 5 bases removed from V and 2 bases from J, the gap between germline ends came to 10 bases. Germline V lookup: CDR1 LNHDA, CDR2 SQIVND (reference sequence). The CDR3 consists of 14 residues. Study findings and constraints: Private and CD4 specificities were missed by VDJdb matching, which favored anti-spike CD8 responses.

Notes on this clonotype: Its antigen is still unknown.

The sequencing input was whole blood. This chain connects TRBV19 to TRBJ1-3; D might be TRBD1 (5 bases). The origin of this receptor is an adult who was a healthcare worker with PCR-confirmed SARS-CoV-2 infection or an uninfected control (not recorded which). This CDR3 is CASSSGVTGNTIYF. DNA of the CDR3: TGTGCCAGTAGTTCGGGGGTGACTGGAAACACCATATATTTT.